Presented here are 27 T cell receptor beta chains from one specimen sequenced in a study of healthy donors' naive CD4 and CD8 T cells. Starting from roughly 0.45 ug of total RNA, TCR libraries were made with linear amplification. TCRdb analysed the reads with MiXCR anew, one entry per CDR3 protein. Of around 180,000 distinct CDR3 sequences in the sample, around three quarters were seen once. The sequenced sample consisted of naive CD4+ and CD8+ T cells sorted from blood, pooled from several donors. The receptors were sampled from a pool of human donors in good health; the sample pools cells from several healthy donors.

This clonotype has just a few counts. The chain couples TRBV29-1 to TRBJ2-5, with unresolved D. Germline V gene data show CDR1 as SQVTM and CDR2 as ANQGSEA. V was shortened by 1 base and J by 2 bases, with 5 bases between the two germline ends. This CDR3 is built from 12 residues. The CDR3 sequence: CSVEGSQETQYF. CDR3 DNA sequence: TGCAGCGTTGAAGGCTCTCAAGAGACCCAGTACTTC.

This clonotype was found a few times. This rearrangement joins TRBV29-1 to TRBJ2-3; 7 positions agree with TRBD1. V trimming: 3 bases; J trimming: 3 bases; junction bases outside the gene matches: 9. The germline V gene encodes CDR1 SQVTM and CDR2 ANQGSEA. This CDR3 is built from 15 residues. The CDR3: CSVDRSTGFTDTQYF. CDR3 coding DNA: TGCAGCGTTGATAGGTCGACAGGGTTTACAGATACGCAGTATTTT.

The V and J genes are TRBV5-5 and TRBJ1-3; D perhaps matches TRBD1 (5 bases). The germline gives CDR1 SGHKS, CDR2 YYEKEE (reference sequence). Trimming pared 4 bases from V and 0 bases from J, leaving 11 bases between. CDR3 size: 15 residues. CDR3 sequence (DNA): TGTGCCAGCAGCGTTGACAGTTTCTCTGGAAACACCATATATTTT. It is translated as CASSVDSFSGNTIYF.

The chain couples TRBV29-1 to TRBJ2-3; D not resolved. V was shortened by 0 bases and J by 6 bases, with 13 bases between the two germline ends. Looked up from germline, CDR1 is SQVTM and CDR2 is ANQGSEA. The CDR3 runs to 14 residues. CDR3 DNA sequence: TGCAGCGTTGAAGACATCGCAGGTTCCGATACGCAGTATTTT. Protein product: CSVEDIAGSDTQYF.

The V gene is TRBV20-1, the J gene TRBJ1-5; unclear D gene. Germline loops: CDR1 DFQATT, CDR2 SNEGSKA (reference sequence). CDR3 length: 16 residues. V shed 6 bases and J shed 5 bases, with 23 bases lying between them. In DNA form, the CDR3 reads TGCAGTGCCTCTATGTTATGGCAGGAAAAAGATCAGCCCCAGCATTTT. Amino acid sequence: CSASMLWQEKDQPQHF.

This chain connects TRBV4-1 to TRBJ2-3; 7 bases align to TRBD2. Unmatched junction bases numbered 3, after V lost 3 bases and J lost 3 bases. CDR3 length equals 14 residues. Looked up from germline, CDR1 is MGHRA and CDR2 is YSYEKL. In DNA form, the CDR3 reads TGCGCCAGCAGCCACCCGGGAGGAACAGATACGCAGTATTTT. Its translation is CASSHPGGTDTQYF.

J is TRBJ2-2 and V is TRBV27; 7 nucleotides line up with TRBD2. From germline, CDR1 is MNHEY and CDR2 SMNVEV (reference sequence). This CDR3 contains 14 residues. Trimming removed 8 bases from V and 4 bases from J; junction bases left unmatched: 7. In DNA form, the CDR3 reads TGTGCCAGCGGCGGACTAGAACTCACCGGGGAGCTGTTTTTT. It specifies CASGGLELTGELFF.

The sample holds a few counts of this clonotype. V usage is TRBV5-1 and J usage is TRBJ2-5; tentative D call: TRBD2 (6 bases). The CDR3 loop spans 16 amino acids. Trimming removed 4 bases from V and 6 bases from J, with 22 bases in between. The germline gives CDR1 SGHRS, CDR2 YFSETQ. The CDR3 DNA reads TGCGCCAGCAGCCCCCTGACAAGGACTACGGGGAAGACCCAGTACTTC. Its protein product is CASSPLTRTTGKTQYF.

This sequence joins TRBV13 and TRBJ1-1, with D uncertain. The germline V gene encodes CDR1 PRHDT and CDR2 FYEKMQ (reference sequence). The ends were cut back, 6 bases at V and 0 bases at J, with 5 bases in the middle. The CDR3 runs 12 residues. CDR3 sequence (DNA): TGTGCCAGCAGAGAGCTGAACACTGAAGCTTTCTTT. Amino acid sequence: CASRELNTEAFF.

This clonotype has more than one count but fewer than ten. V usage is TRBV30 and J usage is TRBJ1-2; 11 bases map to TRBD1. The CDR3 spans 12 residues. CDR1 and CDR2 from the germline V gene are GTSNPN and SVGIG (reference sequence). The ends lost 5 bases at V and 7 bases at J; junction bases unmatched: 3. CDR3 residues: CAWGTGGGGYTF. CDR3 in DNA: TGTGCCTGGGGGACAGGGGGAGGTGGCTACACCTTC.

The chain links TRBV29-1 to TRBJ2-1; 7 bases line up with TRBD1. J was trimmed by 6 bases and V by 3 bases; bases with no gene match: 14. The CDR3 has 16 amino acids. CDR1 is SQVTM and CDR2 is ANQGSEA in the germline V gene. The CDR3: CSVEPLTGVEGNEQFF. DNA of the CDR3: TGCAGCGTTGAGCCCTTAACAGGGGTGGAAGGCAATGAGCAGTTCTTC.

The gene calls are TRBV10-3 and TRBJ1-2; possibly TRBD1 for D (6 bases). V lost 5 bases and J 6 bases, leaving 10 bases between the germline ends. Germline values: CDR1 ENHRY, CDR2 SYGVKD. The CDR3 has 12 amino acids. DNA of the CDR3: TGTGCCATCAGTACTCACAGGGATGGCTACACCTTC. Translation gives CAISTHRDGYTF.

This clonotype was counted a few times. The chain employs TRBV27 and TRBJ2-7; perhaps D is TRBD1 or TRBD2 (5 bases each). Germline V gene data show CDR1 as MNHEY and CDR2 as SMNVEV (reference sequence). The V end was cut by 7 bases, the J end by 0 bases, with 10 bases between. The CDR3 is 13 residues long. CDR3 sequence reads: CASTGTGSYEQYF. DNA for the CDR3: TGTGCCAGCACCGGGACGGGCTCCTACGAGCAGTACTTC.

The V gene is TRBV24-1, the J gene TRBJ2-5; 10 positions agree with TRBD2. The J segment lost 5 bases and the V segment lost 2 bases, leaving 10 bases of the junction unmatched. Per germline, CDR1 KGHDR and CDR2 SFDVKD. There are 17 residues in the CDR3. This chain's CDR3 is CATSDSLSGRAGETQYF. CDR3 nucleotide sequence: TGTGCCACCAGTGATTCGCTAAGCGGGAGGGCCGGTGAGACCCAGTACTTC.

This rearrangement joins TRBV6-5 to TRBJ1-2, with 8 bases fitting TRBD1. Per the germline V gene, CDR1 is MNHEY and CDR2 is SVGAGI. CDR3 length: 15 residues. The ends lost 2 bases at V and 2 bases at J; junction bases unmatched: 4. CDR3 bases: TGTGCCAGCAGTTACGAGGGACAGGCAAACTATGGCTACACCTTC. Translated, it gives CASSYEGQANYGYTF.

This clonotype appeared a few times. The J gene is TRBJ2-2, the V gene TRBV2; D unclear. Germline V CDR1 and CDR2: SNHLY, FYNNEI. V dropped 4 bases and J dropped 3 bases, with 6 bases sitting between them. The CDR3 is 13 residues long. The DNA of the CDR3 is TGTGCCAGCAGTGGCACCTACACCGGGGAGCTGTTTTTT. Amino acid sequence: CASSGTYTGELFF.

This clonotype was seen a handful of times. V is TRBV19 and J is TRBJ2-1, with 7 bases identical to TRBD1. With 1 base clipped from V and 2 bases from J, the junction kept 2 bases outside the gene matches. CDR3 size: 15 residues. Germline V gene data show CDR1 as LNHDA and CDR2 as SQIVND (reference sequence). CDR3 nucleotide sequence: TGTGCCAGTAGTATAGCAGGGGGAACCTACAATGAGCAGTTCTTC. It translates to CASSIAGGTYNEQFF.

The chain uses TRBV29-1 and TRBJ2-5; D is uncertain. Trimming took 5 bases from V and 5 from J, leaving 6 bases between them. This CDR3 contains 10 residues. Germline CDR1 reads SQVTM; CDR2 reads ANQGSEA. The CDR3 spells CSVLVETQYF. The CDR3 DNA sequence: TGCAGCGTTCTTGTTGAGACCCAGTACTTC.

CDR3 in amino acids: CAWSPGQGNGYTF. In DNA form, the CDR3 reads TGTGCCTGGAGTCCTGGACAGGGTAACGGCTACACCTTC. This chain uses TRBV30 with TRBJ1-2, with 8 bases fitting TRBD1. Germline V lookup: CDR1 GTSNPN, CDR2 SVGIG (reference sequence). V dropped 2 bases and J dropped 8; count of bases not matched to a gene: 7. The CDR3 runs to 13 residues.

The chain carries TRBV6-5 and TRBJ1-1; 9 positions match TRBD1. The CDR3 consists of 13 residues. The germline CDR1 and CDR2 sequences are MNHEY and SVGAGI. After removal of 0 bases from V and 12 bases from J, the junction contained 5 bases not matched to a gene. The CDR3 sequence is CASSYSGTGITFF. Here the CDR3 DNA reads TGTGCCAGCAGTTACTCCGGGACAGGGATAACTTTCTTT.

The CDR3 is CSVTGEGTQPQHF. The CDR3, as DNA: TGCAGCGTGACAGGGGAAGGGACTCAGCCCCAGCATTTT. The rearrangement joins TRBV29-1 to TRBJ1-5; TRBD1 aligns across 8 bases. Germline V lookup: CDR1 SQVTM, CDR2 ANQGSEA. The CDR3 extends over 13 amino acids. Unmatched junction bases numbered 7, after V lost 6 bases and J lost 6 bases.

This sequence joins TRBV11-2 and TRBJ2-3, with a weak D call TRBD2 (5 bases). With 2 bases removed from V and 5 bases from J, the gap between germline ends came to 17 bases. The CDR3 runs 16 residues. Looked up from germline, CDR1 is SGHAT and CDR2 is FQNNGV. As DNA, the CDR3 is TGTGCCAGCAGCTTATGGGTACGGGGAGTGGGAGATACGCAGTATTTT. Encoded protein: CASSLWVRGVGDTQYF.

The genes are TRBV6-2 or TRBV6-3 and TRBJ2-7; TRBD2 agrees at 7 bases. The germline V gene encodes CDR1 MNHEY and CDR2 SVGEGT. The CDR3 sequence is 15 residues long. After removal of 0 bases from V and 0 bases from J, the junction contained 2 bases not matched to a gene. CDR3 in DNA: TGTGCCAGCAGTTACTCGCGGGAGAGCTCCTACGAGCAGTACTTC. This translates into CASSYSRESSYEQYF.

This chain joins TRBV27 and TRBJ1-5; D remains unclear. CDR1 is MNHEY and CDR2 is SMNVEV in the germline V gene (reference sequence). The CDR3 runs to 13 residues. V lost 10 bases to trimming and J lost 4 bases, with 14 bases between them. The CDR3 bases are TGTGCCACCCGTGGAGGGCCAAATCAGCCCCAGCATTTT. Its translation: CATRGGPNQPQHF.

In its sample, this clonotype was seen a few times. The chain joins TRBV19 to TRBJ1-2; 8 nucleotides align to TRBD1. Germline lookup yields CDR1 LNHDA and CDR2 SQIVND (reference sequence). CDR3 length: 13 amino acids. The V segment lost 10 bases and the J segment 5 bases; nucleotides outside the gene matches: 9. The CDR3 sequence: CAIDGQGGYGYTF. In DNA, the CDR3 is TGTGCCATCGACGGACAGGGAGGATATGGCTACACCTTC.

The chain has TRBV6-1 and TRBJ1-5; D is possibly TRBD1 (5 bases). CDR1 is MNHNS and CDR2 is SASEGT in the germline V gene. The CDR3 runs to 16 residues. V was clipped by 2 bases and J by 3 bases, with 14 bases between them. DNA for the CDR3: TGTGCCAGCAGTGAACTCTTCGGGACGGTCAATCAGCCCCAGCATTTT. As protein: CASSELFGTVNQPQHF.

The chain carries TRBV29-1 and TRBJ2-5; 12 bases agree with TRBD2. This CDR3 comprises 17 residues. Germline V CDR1 and CDR2: SQVTM, ANQGSEA. V was clipped by 0 bases and J by 0 bases; unmatched bases: 5. The chain's CDR3 is CSVEDITSGRYQETQYF. The CDR3 nucleotides read TGCAGCGTTGAAGATATAACTAGCGGGAGGTACCAAGAGACCCAGTACTTC.